This is a list of T cell receptor beta chains from one sample in a study of blood T cell repertoires in COVID-19. Produced via immunoSEQ multiplex PCR; TCRdb's table is partial and in-frame only. The table shows some 200,000 clones, with about 86% occurring only once. The sequencing input was peripheral blood. All receptors derive from a woman in her seventies with COVID-19, enrolled during active disease. CDR3s include the opening cysteine and the closing phenylalanine or tryptophan. The order of the fields is CDR3 protein, CDR3 DNA, clone size, J gene, D gene, V gene. A D gene is named only where the DNA matches it firmly. Some rows have no size entry. The others give once, few or many, or a class for an expanded clone.

CDR3: CASSPSRAGASYEQYF
DNA: TGTGCCAGCTCACCGTCCAGGGCGGGGGCCTCCTACGAGCAGTACTTC
size: NA
J: TRBJ2-7
D: NA
V: TRBV18

CDR3: CASCLVSNTEAFF
DNA: TGTGCCAGCTGCCTAGTCTCGAACACTGAAGCTTTCTTT
size: NA
J: TRBJ1-1
D: NA
V: TRBV12-3/TRBV12-4

CDR3: CSASGTSGGSSYEQYF
DNA: TGCAGCGCGTCAGGGACTAGCGGAGGGAGCTCCTACGAGCAGTACTTC
size: few
J: TRBJ2-7
D: TRBD2
V: TRBV29-1

CDR3: CASSPRTSGNIQYF
DNA: TGTGCCAGCAGCCCAAGGACTAGCGGAAACATTCAGTACTTC
size: NA
J: TRBJ2-4
D: TRBD2
V: TRBV11-3

CDR3: CSVAPRQGNEQFF
DNA: TGCAGCGTTGCCCCAAGACAGGGCAATGAGCAGTTCTTC
size: NA
J: TRBJ2-1
D: TRBD1
V: TRBV29-1

CDR3: CASSLPGANTEAFF
DNA: TGCGCCAGCAGCTTGCCAGGGGCGAACACTGAAGCTTTCTTT
size: NA
J: TRBJ1-1
D: NA
V: TRBV5-1

CDR3: CASSSDKLGGTNTEAFF
DNA: TGTGCCAGCAGTTCCGACAAGCTGGGGGGTACTAACACTGAAGCTTTCTTT
size: once
J: TRBJ1-1
D: NA
V: TRBV28

CDR3: CASSLRGSYGYTF
DNA: TGTGCCAGCAGTTTACGGGGGAGTTATGGCTACACCTTC
size: NA
J: TRBJ1-2
D: NA
V: TRBV12-3/TRBV12-4

CDR3: CASSLGQGWDTEAFF
DNA: TGTGCCAGCAGTCTGGGACAGGGGTGGGACACTGAAGCTTTCTTT
size: NA
J: TRBJ1-1
D: TRBD1
V: TRBV27

CDR3: CASRPAGYGYTF
DNA: TGTGCCAGCAGGCCCGCAGGGTATGGCTACACCTTC
size: NA
J: TRBJ1-2
D: NA
V: TRBV6-5

CDR3: CASSPTGGSGNTIYF
DNA: TGTGCCAGCAGTCCCACAGGGGGCTCTGGAAACACCATATATTTT
size: NA
J: TRBJ1-3
D: TRBD1
V: TRBV7-2

CDR3: CASSIRMGAEQYF
DNA: TGTGCCAGTAGTATCCGAATGGGAGCCGAGCAGTACTTC
size: NA
J: TRBJ2-7
D: NA
V: TRBV19

CDR3: CASKAGGSPLHF
DNA: TGTGCCAGTAAGGCAGGGGGTTCACCCCTCCACTTT
size: few
J: TRBJ1-6
D: TRBD1
V: TRBV19

CDR3: CASSLGQSAGELFF
DNA: TGTGCCAGCAGCCTGGGACAGTCGGCCGGGGAGCTGTTTTTT
size: NA
J: TRBJ2-2
D: TRBD1
V: TRBV3-1/TRBV3-2

CDR3: CATSDRTGGGGGYTF
DNA: TGTGCCACCAGTGATCGGACAGGGGGAGGCGGTGGCTACACCTTC
size: NA
J: TRBJ1-2
D: TRBD1
V: TRBV24-1

CDR3: CASSTQQGLNTEAFF
DNA: TGTGCCAGCAGCACACAACAGGGGTTAAACACTGAAGCTTTCTTT
size: NA
J: TRBJ1-1
D: TRBD1
V: TRBV5-5

CDR3: CASSGLGLAGLSYEQYF
DNA: TGTGCCAGCAGTGGGCTAGGACTAGCGGGCCTCTCCTACGAGCAGTACTTC
size: NA
J: TRBJ2-7
D: TRBD2
V: TRBV28

CDR3: CASSPSDRQETQYF
DNA: TGTGCCAGCAGCCCTTCGGACAGACAAGAGACCCAGTACTTC
size: few
J: TRBJ2-5
D: NA
V: TRBV4-2

CDR3: CASSPLSRAGNEQFF
DNA: TGTGCCAGCAGTCCCCTTTCCCGGGCGGGCAATGAGCAGTTCTTC
size: NA
J: TRBJ2-1
D: NA
V: TRBV6-2/TRBV6-3

CDR3: CASSLRNPGLAGGLVPGELFF
DNA: TGTGCCAGCAGTTTGCGAAACCCGGGACTAGCGGGAGGGCTGGTCCCCGGGGAGCTGTTTTTT
size: NA
J: TRBJ2-2
D: TRBD2
V: TRBV27

CDR3: CASSVTSGPYEQYF
DNA: TGTGCCAGCAGCGTGACTAGCGGTCCCTACGAGCAGTACTTC
size: NA
J: TRBJ2-7
D: TRBD2
V: TRBV9

CDR3: CASSRQGAVQNSPLHF
DNA: TGTGCCAGCAGCCGGCAGGGGGCGGTGCAGAATTCACCCCTCCACTTT
size: NA
J: TRBJ1-6
D: TRBD1
V: TRBV7-2

CDR3: CASSLGGGSVVNEQFF
DNA: TGTGCCAGCAGCTTAGGCGGAGGGAGCGTCGTTAATGAGCAGTTCTTC
size: NA
J: TRBJ2-1
D: NA
V: TRBV13

CDR3: CASSPQSPSGRKDTQYF
DNA: TGTGCCAGCAGTCCCCAATCCCCTAGCGGGAGAAAGGATACGCAGTATTTT
size: NA
J: TRBJ2-3
D: TRBD2
V: TRBV6-2/TRBV6-3

CDR3: CASIGRTPDRFNQPQHF
DNA: TGTGCCAGCATCGGCCGGACCCCAGACAGGTTTAATCAGCCCCAGCATTTT
size: NA
J: TRBJ1-5
D: NA
V: TRBV28

CDR3: CASSVGAGNSYEQYF
DNA: TGTGCCAGCAGCGTAGGCGCGGGAAACTCCTACGAGCAGTACTTC
size: NA
J: TRBJ2-7
D: NA
V: TRBV9

CDR3: CASSPRTGSDTQYF
DNA: TGTGCCAGTAGTCCGCGGACAGGGTCAGATACGCAGTATTTT
size: NA
J: TRBJ2-3
D: TRBD1
V: TRBV19

CDR3: CASSPRDRGHNSPLHF
DNA: TGTGCCAGCAGCCCCCGGGACAGGGGGCATAATTCACCCCTCCACTTT
size: NA
J: TRBJ1-6
D: TRBD1
V: TRBV3-1/TRBV3-2

CDR3: CASSTGGTGGNTIYF
DNA: TGTGCCAGCAGTACCGGGGGGACAGGAGGAAACACCATATATTTT
size: NA
J: TRBJ1-3
D: TRBD1
V: TRBV6-5

CDR3: CASSEDSGFGGAEAFF
DNA: TGTGCCAGCAGTGAAGATTCAGGGTTTGGGGGGGCAGAAGCTTTCTTT
size: NA
J: TRBJ1-1
D: NA
V: TRBV2

CDR3: CASTRGGSLGNTIYF
DNA: TGTGCCAGCACCCGGGGAGGCAGTCTAGGAAACACCATATATTTT
size: NA
J: TRBJ1-3
D: NA
V: TRBV28

CDR3: CASSLDRGYGYTF
DNA: TGTGCCAGCAGTTTGGACAGGGGGTATGGCTACACCTTC
size: NA
J: TRBJ1-2
D: TRBD1
V: TRBV12-3/TRBV12-4

CDR3: CASRKGYEQYF
DNA: TGTGCCAGCAGGAAGGGGTACGAGCAGTACTTC
size: NA
J: TRBJ2-7
D: NA
V: TRBV6-5

CDR3: CASGRYNEQFF
DNA: TGCGCCAGCGGGAGATACAATGAGCAGTTCTTC
size: NA
J: TRBJ2-1
D: NA
V: TRBV4-1

CDR3: CASSQLAGVGGEQYF
DNA: TGTGCCAGCAGTCAACTAGCGGGAGTCGGTGGCGAGCAGTACTTC
size: NA
J: TRBJ2-7
D: TRBD2
V: TRBV28

CDR3: CASSLETGGRGSPLHF
DNA: TGTGCCAGCAGTCTTGAAACAGGGGGCCGGGGTTCACCCCTCCACTTT
size: few
J: TRBJ1-6
D: TRBD1
V: TRBV5-5

CDR3: CAINSDRGKYNEQFF
DNA: TGTGCCATAAACTCGGACAGGGGTAAATACAATGAGCAGTTCTTC
size: NA
J: TRBJ2-1
D: TRBD1
V: TRBV10-3

CDR3: CASSSQTSGSTDTHNEQFF
DNA: TGTGCCAGCAGCTCCCAGACTAGCGGGAGCACGGACACACACAATGAGCAGTTCTTC
size: once
J: TRBJ2-1
D: TRBD2
V: TRBV11-2

CDR3: CAWRQAANEKLFF
DNA: TGTGCCTGGAGACAGGCGGCTAATGAAAAACTGTTTTTT
size: NA
J: TRBJ1-4
D: NA
V: TRBV30

CDR3: CASSLGGRVQYF
DNA: TGTGCCAGCAGTTTAGGCGGGAGGGTTCAGTACTTC
size: NA
J: TRBJ2-7
D: TRBD2
V: TRBV27

CDR3: CASSRTGTGGTLNTEAFF
DNA: TGTGCCAGCTCACGGACCGGGACAGGGGGGACCCTGAACACTGAAGCTTTCTTT
size: NA
J: TRBJ1-1
D: TRBD1
V: TRBV18

CDR3: CASSPEGQNYGYTF
DNA: TGTGCCAGCAGTCCGGAGGGACAGAACTATGGCTACACCTTC
size: NA
J: TRBJ1-2
D: TRBD1
V: TRBV6-5

CDR3: CASSLVLVATIRETQYF
DNA: TGTGCCAGCAGCTTAGTTCTTGTAGCTACCATCCGAGAGACCCAGTACTTC
size: NA
J: TRBJ2-5
D: NA
V: TRBV7-2

CDR3: CASTQGVHPKNIQYF
DNA: TGTGCCAGCACCCAGGGGGTTCACCCCAAAAACATTCAGTACTTC
size: NA
J: TRBJ2-4
D: NA
V: TRBV21-1

CDR3: CASSEGQGAGQPQHF
DNA: TGTGCCAGCAGCGAGGGACAGGGGGCAGGTCAGCCCCAGCATTTT
size: NA
J: TRBJ1-5
D: TRBD1
V: TRBV6-5

CDR3: CASSKGGGSYEQYF
DNA: TGTGCCAGTAGTAAGGGGGGGGGCTCCTACGAGCAGTACTTC
size: once
J: TRBJ2-7
D: NA
V: TRBV19

CDR3: CSASGTSIPLSSYNEQFF
DNA: TGCAGTGCTAGTGGGACTAGCATACCGCTCAGCTCCTACAATGAGCAGTTCTTC
size: NA
J: TRBJ2-1
D: TRBD2
V: TRBV20-1

CDR3: CASSNSGTSGQETQYF
DNA: TGTGCCAGCAGTAACTCCGGGACTAGCGGGCAAGAGACCCAGTACTTC
size: once
J: TRBJ2-5
D: TRBD2
V: TRBV6-5

CDR3: CASGTSGRDYEQYF
DNA: TGTGCCAGCGGGACTAGCGGGCGCGACTACGAGCAGTACTTC
size: NA
J: TRBJ2-7
D: TRBD2
V: TRBV25-1

CDR3: CASSLFQGDGYTF
DNA: TGTGCCAGCAGCTTGTTCCAGGGGGATGGCTACACCTTC
size: NA
J: TRBJ1-2
D: TRBD1
V: TRBV5-5

CDR3: CASSTTPGLAGAAKNIQYF
DNA: TGTGCCAGCAGTACAACTCCGGGACTAGCGGGAGCCGCCAAAAACATTCAGTACTTC
size: NA
J: TRBJ2-4
D: TRBD2
V: TRBV27

CDR3: CASSPTSGSWETQYF
DNA: TGTGCCAGCAGCCCGACTAGCGGGAGTTGGGAGACCCAGTACTTC
size: NA
J: TRBJ2-5
D: TRBD2
V: TRBV11-3

CDR3: CASSWTSGAYNEQFF
DNA: TGTGCCAGCAGCTGGACTAGCGGGGCCTACAATGAGCAGTTCTTC
size: few
J: TRBJ2-1
D: TRBD2
V: TRBV7-2

CDR3: CASSPPGLAGFYEQYF
DNA: TGTGCCAGCAGTCCCCCGGGACTAGCGGGTTTTTACGAGCAGTACTTC
size: NA
J: TRBJ2-7
D: TRBD2
V: TRBV27

CDR3: CASSKGQPLLYEQYF
DNA: TGTGCCAGCAGCAAGGGACAGCCTCTCCTTTACGAGCAGTACTTC
size: NA
J: TRBJ2-7
D: TRBD1
V: TRBV7-2

CDR3: CASSIPGGTYGYTF
DNA: TGTGCCAGTAGTATCCCGGGCGGGACCTATGGCTACACCTTC
size: NA
J: TRBJ1-2
D: NA
V: TRBV19

CDR3: CASSMGGRGLEKLFF
DNA: TGTGCCAGCAGCATGGGGGGCAGGGGGCTGGAAAAACTGTTTTTT
size: NA
J: TRBJ1-4
D: TRBD1
V: TRBV28

CDR3: CARSPCLAGESYEQYF
DNA: TGTGCCAGAAGCCCATGTCTAGCGGGGGAAAGCTACGAGCAGTACTTC
size: NA
J: TRBJ2-7
D: TRBD2
V: TRBV5-3

CDR3: CASSAGTVYEQYF
DNA: TGCGCCAGCAGCGCCGGGACAGTCTACGAGCAGTACTTC
size: few
J: TRBJ2-7
D: TRBD1
V: TRBV5-1